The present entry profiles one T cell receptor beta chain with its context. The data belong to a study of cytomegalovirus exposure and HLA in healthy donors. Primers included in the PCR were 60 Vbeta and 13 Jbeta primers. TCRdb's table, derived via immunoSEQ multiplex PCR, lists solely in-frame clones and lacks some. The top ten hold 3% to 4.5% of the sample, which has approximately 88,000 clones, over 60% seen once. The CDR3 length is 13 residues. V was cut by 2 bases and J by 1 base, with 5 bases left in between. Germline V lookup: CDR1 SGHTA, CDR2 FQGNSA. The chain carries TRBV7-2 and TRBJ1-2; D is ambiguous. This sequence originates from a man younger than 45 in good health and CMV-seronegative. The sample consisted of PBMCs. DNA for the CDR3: TGTGCCAGCAGCTTATCAATTAACTATGGCTACACCTTC. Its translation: CASSLSINYGYTF.